The 17 T cell receptor beta chains below come from one sample, sequenced in a study of T cells in localized non-small cell lung cancer. Using immunoSEQ multiplex PCR, the repertoire was profiled, and TCRdb retains in-frame clones only, with some absent. Altogether 23,000 or so clones are present, approximately 88% being singletons, with the ten largest covering 30%. Material: peripheral blood mononuclear cells, obtained before any cancer treatment. All receptors come from a male donor older than 55 with stage II lung adenocarcinoma.

The J gene is TRBJ2-2, the V gene TRBV5-6; 8 bases agree with TRBD2. The CDR3 runs 17 residues. V gave up 0 bases and J gave up 4 bases; unmatched junction bases: 8. The germline V gene encodes CDR1 SGHDT and CDR2 YYEEEE. The CDR3 protein is CASSLEGGAGVTGELFF. The CDR3 nucleotides are TGTGCCAGCAGCTTGGAAGGCGGAGCGGGAGTCACCGGGGAGCTGTTTTTT.

V gene TRBV19 combines with J gene TRBJ1-2, with D hard to call. Looked up from germline, CDR1 is LNHDA and CDR2 is SQIVND (reference sequence). CDR3 length: 13 amino acids. Trimming took 7 bases from V and 3 from J, leaving 12 bases between them. CDR3 amino acids: CASMPESDYGYTF. The CDR3 DNA reads TGTGCCAGTATGCCCGAAAGTGACTATGGCTACACCTTC. The whole variable domain, remainder taken from reference TRBV19 and TRBJ1-2, is DGGITQSPKYLFRKEGQNVTLSCEQNLNHDAMYWYRQDPGQGLRLIYYSQIVNDFQKGDIAEGYSVSREKKESFPLTVTSAQKNPTAFYLCASMPESDYGYTFGSGTRLTVV.

The rearrangement links TRBV11-2 to TRBJ2-1; 9 bases are a match to TRBD1. With V trimmed by 1 base and J by 5 bases, 15 bases remained unmatched. The length of the CDR3 is 19 residues. Germline V gene lookup returns CDR1 SGHAT and CDR2 FQNNGV. This CDR3 is CASSLGLTGGGRTNNEQFF. The CDR3 DNA is TGTGCCAGCAGCTTAGGGCTTACAGGGGGCGGAAGGACCAACAATGAGCAGTTCTTC.

The chain links TRBV14 to TRBJ2-1, with D hard to call. Germline V gene lookup returns CDR1 SGHDN and CDR2 FVKESK. Trimming left V 4 bases short and J 9 bases short, with 10 bases between. The CDR3 runs 12 residues. DNA of the CDR3: TGTGCCAGCAGCCCGAAAGGTAGTGAGCAGTTCTTC. Translated, it gives CASSPKGSEQFF.

The V and J genes are TRBV18 and TRBJ1-1; possibly TRBD1 for D (6 bases). In germline, CDR1 is KGHSH, CDR2 LQKENI. V lost 1 base, J lost 5 bases, and 14 bases lay in between. The CDR3 contains 15 residues. The CDR3 sequence is CASSPLRDMPTEAFF. The CDR3 DNA reads TGTGCCAGCTCACCACTCCGGGACATGCCGACTGAAGCTTTCTTT.

The chain is built from TRBV18 and TRBJ1-3; 9 bases align to TRBD1. Per the germline V gene, CDR1 is KGHSH and CDR2 is LQKENI. The CDR3 length is 14 residues. With V trimmed by 2 bases and J by 8 bases, 4 bases remained unmatched. The CDR3 region is CASSPGTGPDTIYF. DNA for the CDR3: TGTGCCAGCTCACCAGGGACAGGGCCTGACACCATATATTTT.

As to this clone: A read error may account for a junction end that differs from germline. The rearrangement joins TRBV5-1 to TRBJ2-7, with 15 bases matching TRBD2. CDR1 is SGHRS, CDR2 YFSETQ, per germline. The CDR3 covers 15 residues. The CDR3 is CASSPEGLAGGRACF. Written as DNA, the CDR3 is TGCGCCAGCAGCCCGGAGGGACTAGCGGGAGGCCGAGCCTGCTTC.

The chain joins TRBV6-1 to TRBJ1-1; D gene unclear. The CDR3 has 13 residues. V gave up 6 bases and J gave up 0 bases, with 8 bases separating them. CDR1 is MNHNS and CDR2 is SASEGT in the germline V gene. CDR3 amino acids: CASRQSMNTEAFF. Here the CDR3 DNA reads TGTGCCAGCAGGCAGAGCATGAACACTGAAGCTTTCTTT.

The genes are TRBV28 and TRBJ2-1; 7 bases align to TRBD1. The CDR3 is 12 residues long. Germline trimming cut 6 bases from V and 15 bases from J; bases unmatched to any gene: 11. The germline gives CDR1 MDHEN, CDR2 SYDVKM. The CDR3 spells CASSLPQGVTFF. CDR3 in DNA: TGTGCCAGCAGCCTCCCCCAGGGGGTGACGTTCTTC.

This clone was counted only a few times. The rearrangement uses TRBV27 and TRBJ1-2; 7 bases are a match to TRBD1. The V gene's germline CDR1 is MNHEY and CDR2 SMNVEV (reference sequence). The J segment lost 7 bases and the V segment lost 2 bases, leaving 4 bases of the junction unmatched. The CDR3 is made up of 13 amino acids. This CDR3 is CASSLSRGTGYTF. CDR3 in DNA: TGTGCCAGCAGTTTAAGCAGGGGGACTGGCTACACCTTC.

The V call is TRBV21-1, the J call TRBJ2-4; TRBD2, as called in the table, went unchecked against the DNA. TRBV21-1 is a listed pseudogene. CDR3 length: 13 amino acids. CDR3 in amino acids: CASSRGGGDPVYF. DNA of the CDR3: TGTGCCAGCAGCAGGGGCGGAGGGGACCCCGTGTACTTC.

The chain combines TRBV5-4 with TRBJ2-5; a weak D match, TRBD2 (5 bases). V was clipped by 7 bases and J by 5 bases, with 18 bases between them. The germline CDR1 and CDR2 sequences are SGHNT and YYREEE (reference sequence). The CDR3 extends over 14 amino acids. CDR3 sequence: CASAWAEGTETQYF. The CDR3 DNA is TGTGCCAGCGCCTGGGCAGAGGGCACGGAGACCCAGTACTTC.

The V gene is TRBV19, the J gene TRBJ1-1, with D perhaps matching TRBD1 (5 bases). V lost 7 bases and J 0 bases, leaving 12 bases between the germline ends. The germline gives CDR1 LNHDA, CDR2 SQIVND (reference sequence). The CDR3 runs to 14 residues. This CDR3 is CASMSWGLNTEAFF. CDR3 bases: TGTGCCAGTATGAGTTGGGGGTTGAACACTGAAGCTTTCTTT.

The V and J genes are TRBV19 and TRBJ1-6; 10 bases are a match to TRBD1. CDR1 is LNHDA, CDR2 SQIVND, per germline (reference sequence). With 7 bases clipped from V and 10 bases from J, the junction kept 7 bases outside the gene matches. CDR3 length: 14 amino acids. CDR3 protein: CASMSGTGVSPLHF. CDR3 DNA: TGTGCCAGTATGTCTGGGACAGGGGTCTCACCCCTCCACTTT.

The chain joins TRBV19 to TRBJ2-6; D is uncertain. Germline assignment: CDR1 LNHDA and CDR2 SQIVND (reference sequence). Trimming pared 5 bases from V and 0 bases from J, leaving 14 bases between. CDR3 length: 17 residues. The CDR3 spells CASSPLGRASGANVLTF. The CDR3 DNA follows: TGTGCCAGTAGTCCCCTTGGACGGGCCTCTGGGGCCAACGTCCTGACTTTC.

The table lists this clone with a few counts. This CDR3 is CASSLGRTQAFF. The DNA of the CDR3 is TGTGCCAGCAGCTTGGGTCGGACACAAGCTTTCTTT. V gene TRBV5-4 combines with J gene TRBJ1-1; D may be TRBD1 (5 bases). Between the trimmed V and J ends, which lost 0 bases and 9 bases, there was a span of 9 bases. The CDR3 covers 12 residues. Germline V CDR1 and CDR2: SGHNT, YYREEE (reference sequence). Looking up the rest from reference TRBV5-4 and TRBJ1-1 gives the full variable domain: ETGVTQSPTHLIKTRGQQVTLRCSSQSGHNTVSWYQQALGQGPQFIFQYYREEENGRGNFPPRFSGLQFPNYSSELNVNALELDDSALYLCASSLGRTQAFFGQGTRLTVV.

The genes are TRBV7-3 and TRBJ2-5, with D perhaps matching TRBD1 or TRBD2 (5 bases each). Per the germline V gene, CDR1 is SGHTA and CDR2 is FQGTGA. V shed 5 bases and J shed 7 bases, with 23 bases lying between them. The CDR3 covers 16 residues. The CDR3, as DNA: TGTGCCAGCAGCCCCACCGCCTCGGGACCTCATGGGACCCAGTACTTC. Translation: CASSPTASGPHGTQYF.